The next 12 T cell receptor beta chains were all read from a single sample in a study of blood T cell repertoires in COVID-19. The method was immunoSEQ multiplex PCR; TCRdb's version includes in-frame clones alone and lacks a portion of them. The table has 140,000 to 150,000 clones, about 87% seen once. Sequenced material: peripheral blood. These receptors came from a man aged 45 to 65 who had recovered from COVID-19.

The V and J genes are TRBV4-1 and TRBJ2-7; D possibly corresponds to TRBD2 (6 bases). The V gene lost 1 base and the J gene lost 0 bases, with 10 bases spanning the gap. The CDR3 has 15 residues. CDR1 and CDR2 from the germline V gene are MGHRA and YSYEKL. The CDR3 DNA is TGCGCCAGCAGCCAAGCGACCGGGAGCTCCTACGAGCAGTACTTC. As protein: CASSQATGSSYEQYF.

The rearrangement joins TRBV5-6 to TRBJ1-5, with no clear D. The germline V and J ends were trimmed by 2 bases and 6 bases, with 15 bases remaining between them. Germline V lookup: CDR1 SGHDT, CDR2 YYEEEE. This CDR3 is 15 amino acids long. The CDR3 sequence: CASSFSWGAGQPQHF. The CDR3 coding sequence is TGTGCCAGCAGCTTTAGTTGGGGTGCGGGTCAGCCCCAGCATTTT. Full variable domain (rest looked up from reference TRBV5-6 and TRBJ1-5): DAGVTQSPTHLIKTRGQQVTLRCSPKSGHDTVSWYQQALGQGPQFIFQYYEEEERQRGNFPDRFSGHQFPNYSSELNVNALLLGDSALYLCASSFSWGAGQPQHFGDGTRLSIL.

This clone has just one count. CDR3 nucleotides: TGTGCCAGCAGCGTAGCGGACAGGGGAGACTATGGCTACACCTTC. This codes for CASSVADRGDYGYTF. The chain is built from TRBV9 and TRBJ1-2; 9 bases fit TRBD1. The CDR3 has 15 amino acids. In germline, CDR1 is SGDLS, CDR2 YYNGEE. V was clipped by 0 bases and J by 3 bases; unmatched bases: 3.

This chain links TRBV6-5 with TRBJ2-7; D unclear. This CDR3 comprises 13 residues. The germline gives CDR1 MNHEY, CDR2 SVGAGI. V shed 2 bases and J shed 3 bases, with 8 bases lying between them. The CDR3 DNA follows: TGTGCCAGCAGTTACCGTCAGAACTACGAGCAGTACTTC. Translating it yields CASSYRQNYEQYF.

The J gene is TRBJ1-1, the V gene TRBV19, with 11 bases matching TRBD1. Germline values: CDR1 LNHDA, CDR2 SQIVND (reference sequence). The CDR3 spans 17 residues. Unmatched junction bases numbered 10, after V lost 3 bases and J lost 4 bases. In DNA form, the CDR3 reads TGTGCCAGTAGTATCCTTCCGGACAGGGGGCTGAGCACTGAAGCTTTCTTT. Translation gives CASSILPDRGLSTEAFF.

The table lists this clone with a count of one. The rearrangement joins TRBV19 to TRBJ1-3; 7 nucleotides agree with TRBD1. The CDR3 contains 15 residues. V gave up 7 bases and J gave up 4 bases; unmatched junction bases: 10. Germline V lookup: CDR1 LNHDA, CDR2 SQIVND (reference sequence). This chain's CDR3 is CASTRAWTGGNTIYF. CDR3 nucleotides: TGTGCCAGTACAAGGGCGTGGACAGGAGGAAACACCATATATTTT.

The gene calls are TRBV5-6 and TRBJ1-2, with 7 bases aligning to TRBD1. V lost 0 bases, J lost 3 bases, and 8 bases stayed unmatched. CDR1 and CDR2 (germline): SGHDT, YYEEEE. CDR3 length: 16 amino acids. DNA of the CDR3: TGTGCCAGCAGCTTGGGGCCCTCCGGGACAGACTATGGCTACACCTTC. Protein: CASSLGPSGTDYGYTF. The whole variable domain, remainder taken from reference TRBV5-6 and TRBJ1-2, is DAGVTQSPTHLIKTRGQQVTLRCSPKSGHDTVSWYQQALGQGPQFIFQYYEEEERQRGNFPDRFSGHQFPNYSSELNVNALLLGDSALYLCASSLGPSGTDYGYTFGSGTRLTVV.

The chain recombines TRBV15 with TRBJ2-1; 9 positions match TRBD1. Unmatched junction bases numbered 2, after V lost 4 bases and J lost 7 bases. Per germline, CDR1 LNHNV and CDR2 YYDKDF (reference sequence). This CDR3 comprises 13 residues. The CDR3 loop reads CATSTGQGNEQFF. The DNA of the CDR3 is TGTGCCACCAGCACAGGACAGGGGAATGAGCAGTTCTTC.

In this sample, this clone turned up once. The CDR3 region has the DNA TGTGCCTGGAGTCTTGGGCAGGGGGCGGGCGAGCAGTACTTC. It specifies CAWSLGQGAGEQYF. The chain employs TRBV30 and TRBJ2-7; 8 bases agree with TRBD1. This CDR3 is 14 amino acids long. Germline CDR1 is GTSNPN and CDR2 is SVGIG (reference sequence). The junction had 9 bases not matched to a gene; V was cut back by 2 bases and J by 6 bases.

The chain carries TRBV6-5 and TRBJ1-1; TRBD1 agrees at 10 bases. This CDR3 contains 14 residues. The germline gives CDR1 MNHEY, CDR2 SVGAGI. V lost 5 bases and J lost 6; bases outside the gene matches: 6. CDR3 amino acids: CASSLRTGGAEAFF. Here the CDR3 DNA reads TGTGCCAGCAGTCTTCGGACAGGGGGGGCTGAAGCTTTCTTT.

The CDR3 DNA reads TGTGCCAGCAGCTTAACCGGGGTCGCTGGAAACACCATATATTTT. It is translated as CASSLTGVAGNTIYF. This chain uses TRBV7-2 with TRBJ1-3, with D unclear. V was cut by 2 bases and J by 2 bases, with 10 bases left in between. Germline assignment: CDR1 SGHTA and CDR2 FQGNSA. The CDR3 runs 15 residues.

The V and J genes are TRBV3-1 (or the pseudogene TRBV3-2) and TRBJ2-1; 9 positions agree with TRBD2. From germline, CDR1 is LGHDT and CDR2 YNNKEL (reference sequence). After removal of 6 bases from V and 8 bases from J, the junction contained 5 bases not matched to a gene. The CDR3 consists of 13 residues. CDR3 DNA sequence: TGTGCCAGCAGTGGGCTAGCGGGGTATGAGCAGTTCTTC. This codes for CASSGLAGYEQFF.